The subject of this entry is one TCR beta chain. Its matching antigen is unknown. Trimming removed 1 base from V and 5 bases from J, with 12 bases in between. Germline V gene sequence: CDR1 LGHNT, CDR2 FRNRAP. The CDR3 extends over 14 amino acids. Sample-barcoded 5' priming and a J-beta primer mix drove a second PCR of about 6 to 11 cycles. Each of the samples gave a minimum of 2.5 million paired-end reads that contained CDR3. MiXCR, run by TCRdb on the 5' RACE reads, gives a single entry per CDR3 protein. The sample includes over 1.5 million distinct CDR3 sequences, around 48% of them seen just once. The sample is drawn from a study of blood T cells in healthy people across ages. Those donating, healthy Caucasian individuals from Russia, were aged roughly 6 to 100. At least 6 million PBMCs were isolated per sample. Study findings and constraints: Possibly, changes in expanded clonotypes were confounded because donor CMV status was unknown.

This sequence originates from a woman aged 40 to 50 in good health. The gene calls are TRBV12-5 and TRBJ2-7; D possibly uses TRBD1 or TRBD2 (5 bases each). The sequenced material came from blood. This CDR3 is CASGLGGKLDEQYF. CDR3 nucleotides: TGTGCTAGTGGTTTGGGGGGGAAATTAGACGAGCAGTACTTC.